The rows below give T cell receptor beta chains drawn from one sample of a study of control samples from healthy donors and cancer patients. Profiling relied on immunoSEQ multiplex PCR, and the TCRdb table lists in-frame clones only, not all of them. The sample consists of about 140,000 clones, roughly 92% of them appearing once. The specimen sequenced was blood. These TCRs come from a man in his forties in good health. The conserved cysteine and the conserved F or W are not part of the CDR3 here. The D gene is left open where the match is weak. The size entry is marked missing in some rows and otherwise reads once, few, many or a size class.

j_call d_call clone_size v_call cdr3_aa
TRBJ1-5 . . TRBV5-6 ASSARTDSYSNQPQH
TRBJ1-1 . . TRBV27 ASSKGGLGTEAF
TRBJ1-1 . . TRBV27 ASSSLEDGGTEAF
TRBJ1-5 . . TRBV19 ASSVTATPSNQPQH
TRBJ2-7 . . TRBV7-9 ASSSTSSYEQY
TRBJ2-7 . . TRBV28 ASSAWGSSYEQY
TRBJ1-1 . . TRBV7-9 ASSLGLGAEAF
TRBJ2-2 TRBD1 . TRBV6-5 ASMDRADGELF
TRBJ1-5 . once TRBV7-9 ASSAATSNQPQH
TRBJ2-7 . . TRBV7-2 ASSLEVRGYEQY